This entry concerns a single T cell receptor (beta chain). No antigen is known for it. No clone much larger than this one lies a single base away; base qualities are absent. Relative to germline, V is missing 6 bases and J is missing 1 base, with 22 bases of the junction outside any gene match. The CDR3 spans 20 residues, from the cysteine through the phenylalanine. The sequence is cut down to CDR3 DNA, 60 bases in frame from base 1. The entry originates in a study of T cell repertoires in cytomegalovirus infection (dated by TCRdb to the late 2010s). Some background on the complete study: Donor HLA type was relevant to the analysis, as public TCR beta signatures indicated carriage of CMV infection together with the matching HLA type. Broad study findings and their caveats: The ex vivo response was dominated by HLA-C-restricted CMV-specific TCR beta clonotypes, which also provided the single most frequent clonotype in two of eight donors. In both this cohort and an independent cohort of some 350 donors, the cumulative frequency of public TCR beta family members distinguished carriers of CMV infection plus the relevant HLA type.

The sequencer listed for this sample is Illumina HiSeq 1500. TCRdb reprocessing: public reads trimmed at Q25 with fastp, clones called with MiXCR, in-frame beta chains kept. Under each unique CDR3 protein, matching rows form one entry showing the most common genes and DNA. For this sample the table gives a few hundred thousand distinct CDR3 sequences, of which 9.5% were detected only once. The top ten clonotypes cover approximately 4.7% of the sample. This TCR came from a human donor in good health (CMV status not recorded). Some clones in this sample may be carry-over from other donors' samples. Specimen: PBMCs. The chain joins TRBV12-3 or TRBV12-4 to TRBJ2-3; the junction holds 7 bases that match TRBD2. The DNA reads TGTGCCAGCAGACTGGGGCGGGGGAACACCCTCTTAATTGGCACAGATACGCAGTATTTT. Its translation reads: CASRLGRGNTLLIGTDTQYF.